The sequence of this T cell receptor beta chain was determined in a study of OX40 agonist ivuxolimab in advanced cancers. For the study at large: Of the participants, approximately 36% had some prior anti-PD-1, anti-PD-L1 or anti-CTLA-4 therapy, which was allowed.

Method: immunoSEQ multiplex PCR; TCRdb's copy keeps in-frame clones and lacks some. The profile shows 50,000 to 65,000 clones, roughly 83% of them singletons. This CDR3 spans 13 amino acids. V lost 6 bases and J lost 4, with 12 bases in between. The germline gives CDR1 MNHEY, CDR2 SVGAGI. The sample here was CD4+ or CD8+ T cells sorted from blood, taken in a trial of the OX40 agonist ivuxolimab. The chain carries TRBV6-5 and TRBJ1-2, with D unclear. The sequence derives from an adult with an advanced solid tumor such as melanoma, head and neck, liver or kidney cancer. The CDR3 reads CASRGSSTYGYTF. The CDR3 DNA reads TGTGCCAGCAGGGGCTCGTCCACCTATGGCTACACCTTC.